This is a list of T cell receptor beta chains from one sample in a study of T cells in tumors after PD-1 blockade. Repertoires were generated with immunoSEQ multiplex PCR, while TCRdb's copy carries only in-frame clones and drops some. The top ten hold about a quarter of the sample, which has about 20,000 clones, approximately 81% seen once. Sequenced here: PBMCs, sampled after anti-PD-1 therapy. Receptors were obtained from a human donor with advanced basal cell or squamous cell carcinoma (not recorded which). The CDR3 runs from the conserved cysteine through the conserved F or W. The D gene is left open where the match is weak. A row's size may be missing; if present it is once, few, many or a size class.

TRBJ1-1 TRBV15 13 NA NA CATSRWDRKEAFF TGTGCCACCAGCAGATGGGACCGAAAGGAAGCTTTCTTT
TRBJ2-1 TRBV5-1 15 TRBD2 NA CARSAEAGGNNEQFF TGCGCCCGCAGCGCCGAGGCGGGGGGGAACAATGAGCAGTTCTTC
TRBJ2-1 TRBV5-1 16 NA NA CASSLVYGEAYNEQFF TGCGCCAGCAGCTTGGTGTACGGGGAGGCCTACAATGAGCAGTTCTTC
TRBJ2-7 TRBV7-8 20 TRBD2 NA CASSLRQDAGLAGVGDEQYF TGTGCCAGCAGCTTACGGCAGGACGCCGGACTAGCGGGAGTTGGGGACGAGCAGTACTTC
TRBJ2-7 TRBV7-9 16 TRBD2 NA CASSSPGGGISYEQYF TGTGCCAGCAGCTCCCCGGGCGGGGGGATCTCCTACGAGCAGTACTTC
TRBJ1-2 TRBV7-9 13 NA NA CASSPQVGVGYTF TGTGCCAGCAGCCCTCAAGTAGGGGTTGGCTACACCTTC
TRBJ1-1 TRBV7-9 15 TRBD1 NA CASSLEIQGLAEAFF TGTGCCAGCAGCTTAGAGATACAGGGGTTGGCTGAAGCTTTCTTT
TRBJ1-1 TRBV5-1 15 TRBD1 NA CASSSGTGLATEAFF TGCGCCAGCAGCTCCGGGACAGGGCTGGCCACTGAAGCTTTCTTT
TRBJ2-1 TRBV6-5 12 NA few CASSPSYNEQFF TGTGCCAGCAGTCCTTCATACAATGAGCAGTTCTTC
TRBJ2-7 TRBV6-5 10 NA NA CASNEREQYF TGTGCCAGTAACGAGCGAGAGCAGTACTTC
TRBJ2-1 TRBV28 14 TRBD2 medium-sized CASNHPAGDREQFF TGTGCCAGCAACCACCCGGCGGGAGACCGTGAGCAGTTCTTC
TRBJ2-7 TRBV7-2 16 TRBD2 NA CASSLASGGAPYEQYF TGTGCCAGCAGCTTAGCTAGCGGGGGGGCCCCCTACGAGCAGTACTTC
TRBJ1-1 TRBV11-3 15 NA NA CASSPSVGPGTEAFF TGTGCCAGCAGCCCAAGCGTGGGTCCGGGCACTGAAGCTTTCTTT
TRBJ1-4 TRBV19 15 TRBD1 NA CASSVIGTGGEKLFF TGTGCCAGTAGTGTTATCGGGACAGGGGGTGAAAAACTGTTTTTT
TRBJ2-7 TRBV11-3 12 NA NA CASSPTSYEQYF TGTGCCAGCTCCCCTACCTCGTACGAGCAGTACTTC
TRBJ2-7 TRBV18 14 NA few CASSPERGSYEQYF TGTGCCAGCTCACCGGAGAGGGGCTCCTACGAGCAGTACTTC
TRBJ2-3 TRBV5-1 15 NA NA CASSLAGGGVDTQYF TGCGCCAGCAGCTTGGCCGGAGGGGGCGTAGATACGCAGTATTTT
TRBJ1-3 TRBV5-1 16 NA few CASSLSGPVVGNTIYF TGCGCCAGCAGCTTGTCTGGCCCTGTCGTCGGAAACACCATATATTTT
TRBJ1-6 TRBV28 15 TRBD1 NA CASSGEGQNNSPLHF TGTGCCAGCAGTGGCGAGGGACAGAATAATTCACCCCTCCACTTT
TRBJ1-1 TRBV10-1 13 NA NA CASRAAGTTEAFF TGCGCCAGCAGAGCCGCAGGGACGACTGAAGCTTTCTTT
TRBJ2-1 TRBV10-3 12 NA NA CAISESDGEQFF TGTGCCATCAGTGAATCGGACGGTGAGCAGTTCTTC
TRBJ1-3 TRBV7-9 16 NA once CASSLQGRLRGNTIYF TGTGCCAGCAGCTTACAGGGTAGGCTCCGTGGAAACACCATATATTTT
TRBJ2-5 TRBV5-4 14 NA NA CASSRPDSRETQYF TGTGCCAGCAGCCGGCCGGACAGTCGGGAGACCCAGTACTTC
TRBJ1-5 TRBV18 16 NA NA CASSPRIWGSDQPQHF TGTGCCAGCTCACCGAGGATCTGGGGGTCGGATCAGCCCCAGCATTTT
TRBJ2-1 TRBV12-3/TRBV12-4 13 TRBD1 NA CASSRTGFNEQFF TGTGCCAGCAGTAGGACAGGGTTCAATGAGCAGTTCTTC
TRBJ1-4 TRBV5-5 16 NA NA CASSQDRGSTNEKLFF TGTGCCAGCAGTCAGGATCGTGGGTCGACTAATGAAAAACTGTTTTTT
TRBJ2-2 TRBV5-1 14 TRBD2 NA CASSAGGPAGELFF TGCGCCAGCAGCGCGGGGGGCCCCGCCGGGGAGCTGTTTTTT
TRBJ2-5 TRBV7-3 13 NA NA CASSHGPQGTQYF TGTGCCAGCAGCCATGGGCCCCAGGGGACCCAGTACTTC
TRBJ2-2 TRBV5-6 12 NA few CASSLRPGELFF TGTGCCAGCAGCTTGAGACCCGGGGAGCTGTTTTTT
TRBJ1-1 TRBV7-9 10 NA medium-sized CASSHREAFF TGTGCCAGCAGCCACCGGGAAGCTTTCTTT
TRBJ2-1 TRBV24-1 11 NA few CATSARMEQFF TGTGCCACCAGTGCTAGAATGGAGCAGTTCTTC
TRBJ2-7 TRBV21-1 16 NA once CASSPGTTMFSYEQYF TGTGCCAGCAGCCCCGGGACCACTATGTTCTCCTACGAGCAGTACTTC